This TCR beta chain was identified in a study of T-cell memory formation after mild COVID-19. The CDR3 spans 17 residues. Germline V CDR1 and CDR2: LGHDT, YNNKEL (reference sequence). This clonotype was counted between two and nine times. Its ends do not fully match the called genes, so a read error is possible. TCRdb reprocessed the 5' RACE reads via MiXCR and lists one record per CDR3 protein. Found here are 190,000 or so distinct CDR3 sequences, 20% to 25% of them singletons; the top ten hold 20% to 25%. The chain joins TRBV3-1 to TRBJ2-1; TRBD2 aligns across 8 bases. This clonotype was obtained from an adult woman who had mild COVID-19 (a few samples of this study predate the infection). Cell type and time point are not known. The sequencing sample was made of PBMCs or a T cell subset sorted from them (not recorded which). The CDR3 sequence is CASGQQGGTSYGNEQFF. CDR3 bases: TGTGCCAGCGGCCAACAGGGCGGGACTAGTTACGGCAATGAGCAGTTCTTC.